A single sample gave rise to the 2 T cell receptor beta chains below, sequenced in a study of cytomegalovirus exposure and HLA in healthy donors. PCR amplification relied on 60 Vbeta primers (plus 13 Jbeta primers). Libraries were prepared by immunoSEQ multiplex PCR; TCRdb keeps only in-frame clonotypes and omits some of them. The sample lists roughly 110,000 clones, 82% occurring once. The sequenced sample consisted of PBMCs. These receptors came from a man aged 25 to 40 in good health and CMV-seropositive.

The rearrangement links TRBV5-1 to TRBJ2-2, with D unclear. The germline gives CDR1 SGHRS, CDR2 YFSETQ. The V gene lost 0 bases and the J gene lost 4 bases, with 4 bases spanning the gap. The CDR3 extends over 13 amino acids. The CDR3 DNA reads TGCGCCAGCAGCTTGGGCAGCACCGGGGAGCTGTTTTTT. The encoded protein is CASSLGSTGELFF.

The chain is built from TRBV19 and TRBJ1-1; D remains ambiguous. Germline loops: CDR1 LNHDA, CDR2 SQIVND (reference sequence). Trimming left V 6 bases short and J 11 bases short, with 25 bases between. The CDR3 totals 15 residues. CDR3 sequence reads: CASSLREWAGSYAFF. The CDR3 bases are TGTGCCAGTAGCCTCCGAGAGTGGGCTGGCTCTTACGCTTTCTTT.